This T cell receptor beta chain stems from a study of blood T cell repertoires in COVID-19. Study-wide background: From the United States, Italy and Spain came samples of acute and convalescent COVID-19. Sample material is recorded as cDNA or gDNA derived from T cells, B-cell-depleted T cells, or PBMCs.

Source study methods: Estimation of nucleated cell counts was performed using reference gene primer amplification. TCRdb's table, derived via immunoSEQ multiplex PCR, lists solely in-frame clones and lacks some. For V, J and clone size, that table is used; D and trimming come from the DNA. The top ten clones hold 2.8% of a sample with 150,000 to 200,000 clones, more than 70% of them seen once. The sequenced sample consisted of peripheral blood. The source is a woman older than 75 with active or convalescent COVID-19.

The CDR3 coding sequence is TGTGCCAGCAGCCAAAGCGGGGGGGTTTTTGAGCAGTTCTTC. Translation: CASSQSGGVFEQFF. The chain uses TRBV11-2 and TRBJ2-1; 10 bases are a match to TRBD2. Germline CDR1 is SGHAT and CDR2 is FQNNGV. V shed 5 bases and J 9 bases; nucleotides not matched to a gene: 7. The CDR3 totals 14 residues.